This passage covers 20 T cell receptor beta chains from one sample sequenced in a study of blood T cell repertoires in COVID-19. Sequencing was performed with immunoSEQ multiplex PCR; in TCRdb, only in-frame clones are kept and a portion is missing. The table lists 88,000 or so clones, roughly 77% of them singletons. Sequenced: peripheral blood. The receptors derive from a human donor in a cohort sampled during active COVID-19.

The chain combines TRBV3-1 (or the pseudogene TRBV3-2) with TRBJ2-7; 7 bases fit TRBD1. The CDR3 extends over 14 amino acids. Trimming took 4 bases from V and 2 from J; bases not matched to a gene: 5. CDR1 LGHDT and CDR2 YNNKEL come from the germline V gene (reference sequence). CDR3 sequence reads: CASSLRTGTYEQYF. CDR3 DNA sequence: TGTGCCAGCAGCCTTAGGACAGGAACCTACGAGCAGTACTTC.

The chain is built from TRBV5-4 and TRBJ1-4, with 8 bases fitting TRBD1. Germline CDR1 reads SGHNT; CDR2 reads YYREEE (reference sequence). V dropped 3 bases and J dropped 2; count of bases not matched to a gene: 9. This CDR3 has 17 residues. The DNA of the CDR3 is TGTGCCAGCAGCTCACGGCGGCAGGGGGCTACTAATGAAAAACTGTTTTTT. Residues: CASSSRRQGATNEKLFF.

V gene TRBV7-2 combines with J gene TRBJ2-1; D is ambiguous. CDR3 length: 12 amino acids. Looked up from germline, CDR1 is SGHTA and CDR2 is FQGNSA. Trimming pared 1 base from V and 10 bases from J, leaving 8 bases between. The CDR3 DNA reads as TGTGCCAGCAGCTTAGTTAGCCAGGAGCAGTTCTTC. The encoded protein is CASSLVSQEQFF.

The V call is TRBV5-5, the J call TRBJ1-1; weak D call: TRBD1 (6 bases). This CDR3 region has 14 residues. CDR1 is SGHKS, CDR2 YYEKEE, per germline (reference sequence). V was cut by 3 bases and J by 4 bases, with 13 bases left in between. The CDR3 loop reads CASSSYRVGTEAFF. CDR3 in DNA: TGTGCCAGCAGCTCCTACAGGGTCGGCACTGAAGCTTTCTTT.

The chain carries TRBV3-1 (or the pseudogene TRBV3-2) and TRBJ2-6, with 7 nucleotides matching TRBD1. The CDR3 runs to 17 residues. The germline gives CDR1 LGHDT, CDR2 YNNKEL (reference sequence). Trimming took 1 base from V and 2 from J; bases not matched to a gene: 5. CDR3 DNA sequence: TGTGCCAGCAGCCAAGGAGGGACAGAAACTGGGGCCAACGTCCTGACTTTC. Amino acid sequence: CASSQGGTETGANVLTF.

The rearrangement joins TRBV5-4 to TRBJ2-7, with 14 bases lining up with TRBD2. Germline V gene data show CDR1 as SGHNT and CDR2 as YYREEE (reference sequence). J lost 9 bases, V lost 4 bases, and 18 bases had no gene match. The CDR3 covers 18 residues. CDR3 sequence: CASSTGTSGSQSSVRQYF. CDR3 nucleotide sequence: TGTGCCAGCAGCACTGGGACTAGCGGGAGTCAAAGCTCCGTCCGGCAGTACTTC.

This clone was detected only a few times. This CDR3 is CASSQDVGTGGTGANEQFF. In DNA, the CDR3 is TGTGCCAGCAGCCAAGATGTCGGGACAGGGGGCACGGGGGCCAATGAGCAGTTCTTC. The rearrangement links TRBV14 to TRBJ2-1; 12 bases match TRBD1. The V and J ends lost 0 bases and 6 bases, in that order; junction bases with no gene match: 12. The CDR3 loop spans 19 amino acids. CDR1 is SGHDN and CDR2 is FVKESK in the germline V gene.

The rearrangement joins TRBV2 to TRBJ2-7, with D possibly TRBD1 on 5 matching bases. Germline CDR1 SNHLY, CDR2 FYNNEI. The CDR3 length is 13 residues. Between the trimmed V and J ends, which lost 6 bases and 0 bases, there was a span of 9 bases. DNA for the CDR3: TGTGCCAGCAGAAAGGGGAACTCCTACGAGCAGTACTTC. Translated, it gives CASRKGNSYEQYF.

In its sample, this clone was seen a few times. The rearrangement uses TRBV6-2 or TRBV6-3 and TRBJ2-3, with TRBD1 matching 11 bases. The CDR3 is made up of 17 amino acids. Germline V CDR1 and CDR2: MNHEY, SVGEGT. Trimming removed 2 bases from V and 4 bases from J; junction bases left unmatched: 8. Written as DNA, the CDR3 is TGTGCCAGCAGTTACCCCAGGACAGGGGGCGACGCAGATACGCAGTATTTT. Translated: CASSYPRTGGDADTQYF.

The rearrangement links TRBV5-1 to TRBJ1-1; TRBD1 agrees at 10 bases. Losses at the gene ends were 3 bases for V and 4 bases for J; bases not matched to a gene: 6. Germline CDR1 and CDR2: SGHRS and YFSETQ. This CDR3 has 15 residues. This CDR3 reads CASSSTGGRGTEAFF. DNA for the CDR3: TGCGCCAGCAGCTCGACAGGGGGCCGCGGCACTGAAGCTTTCTTT.

V is TRBV7-9 and J is TRBJ2-7; the D gene is possibly TRBD2 (6 bases). The germline CDR1 and CDR2 sequences are SEHNR and FQNEAQ (reference sequence). This CDR3 region has 12 residues. V was clipped by 8 bases and J by 4 bases, with 12 bases between them. CDR3 region: CASRGNGYEQYF. Here the CDR3 DNA reads TGTGCCAGCCGCGGGAATGGGTACGAGCAGTACTTC. The variable domain in full, completed from reference TRBV7-9 and TRBJ2-7, reads DTGVSQNPRHKITKRGQNVTFRCDPISEHNRLYWYRQTLGQGPEFLTYFQNEAQLEKSRLLSDRFSAERPKGSFSTLEIQRTEQGDSAMYLCASRGNGYEQYFGPGTRLTVT.

The sample holds one count of this clone. V and J are TRBV28 and TRBJ2-7; the D gene is possibly TRBD2 (7 bases). In germline, CDR1 is MDHEN, CDR2 SYDVKM. This CDR3 region has 16 residues. Trimming removed 5 bases at V and 2 bases at J, with 19 bases between. CDR3 bases: TGTGCCAGCAGTCCCGGGGGGCTAGCGGCTACCTACGAGCAGTACTTC. It translates to CASSPGGLAATYEQYF. The variable domain in full, completed from reference TRBV28 and TRBJ2-7, reads DVKVTQSSRYLVKRTGEKVFLECVQDMDHENMFWYRQDPGLGLRLIYFSYDVKMKEKGDIPEGYSVSREKKERFSLILESASTNQTSMYLCASSPGGLAATYEQYFGPGTRLTVT.

The rearrangement links TRBV19 to TRBJ1-4; D might be TRBD1 (5 bases). The CDR3 is made up of 14 amino acids. CDR1 and CDR2 from the germline V gene are LNHDA and SQIVND (reference sequence). The germline V and J ends were trimmed by 8 bases and 6 bases, with 16 bases remaining between them. The CDR3 spells CASAIWGGDEKLFF. The CDR3 nucleotides read TGTGCCAGTGCCATTTGGGGCGGTGATGAAAAACTGTTTTTT.

CDR3 sequence (DNA): TGTGCCAGCAGCTTAAGTTCTAGCGGATACAATGAGCAGTTCTTC. This codes for CASSLSSSGYNEQFF. The V gene is TRBV7-3, the J gene TRBJ2-1; 7 bases map to TRBD2. Germline V lookup: CDR1 SGHTA, CDR2 FQGTGA. Trimming cost V 1 base and J 4 bases; bases outside gene matches: 4. The CDR3 spans 15 residues. Together with reference TRBV7-3 and TRBJ2-1, the CDR3 gives the full variable domain: GAGVSQTPSNKVTEKGKYVELRCDPISGHTALYWYRQSLGQGPEFLIYFQGTGAADDSGLPNDRFFAVRPEGSVSTLKIQRTERGDSAVYLCASSLSSSGYNEQFFGPGTRLTVL.

This sequence joins TRBV29-1 and TRBJ2-1; TRBD2 matches 9 bases. Unmatched junction bases numbered 9, after V lost 6 bases and J lost 3 bases. From germline, CDR1 is SQVTM and CDR2 ANQGSEA. The CDR3 runs 15 residues. The DNA for the CDR3 is TGCAGCGTCTTTACGACTAGCGGAGGCTACAATGAGCAGTTCTTC. Translating gives CSVFTTSGGYNEQFF.

V usage is TRBV4-2 and J usage is TRBJ2-7, with 7 bases matching TRBD1. After removal of 1 base from V and 4 bases from J, the junction contained 7 bases not matched to a gene. CDR3 size: 15 residues. The germline V gene encodes CDR1 LGHNA and CDR2 YNFKEQ. The DNA for the CDR3 is TGTGCCAGCAGCCAAGTTCGACAGGGTGGGTACGAGCAGTACTTC. It encodes CASSQVRQGGYEQYF.

This clone was observed a handful of times. V gene TRBV5-4 combines with J gene TRBJ2-2, with D maybe TRBD1 (6 bases). V lost 4 bases to trimming and J lost 1 base, with 14 bases between them. The CDR3 totals 16 residues. CDR1 is SGHNT, CDR2 YYREEE, per germline (reference sequence). The CDR3 DNA is TGTGCCAGCAGCCCACCCGACAGGCGGAACACCGGGGAGCTGTTTTTT. Translated, it gives CASSPPDRRNTGELFF.

Only a few counts were recorded for this clone. This chain joins TRBV9 and TRBJ1-6, with D possibly being TRBD1 (5 bases). CDR3 length: 13 amino acids. CDR1 and CDR2 (germline): SGDLS, YYNGEE. Trimming removed 4 bases at V and 11 bases at J, with 13 bases between. The CDR3 DNA reads TGTGCCAGCAGCCCGGACACAGAGGCACCCCTCCACTTT. Translation: CASSPDTEAPLHF.

The sample holds one count of this clone. This CDR3 is also generated by other DNA sequences in the sample. The rearrangement links TRBV5-8 to TRBJ2-2; D is uncertain. The length of the CDR3 is 14 residues. V was cut by 0 bases and J by 3 bases, with 6 bases left in between. The germline V gene encodes CDR1 SGHTS and CDR2 YDEGEE. For the CDR3, the DNA is TGTGCCAGCAGCTTGGACCGGGACACCGGGGAGCTGTTTTTT. Its translation: CASSLDRDTGELFF.

V and J are TRBV9 and TRBJ2-3, with a tentative D call TRBD2 (6 bases). Germline CDR1 and CDR2: SGDLS and YYNGEE. The CDR3 contains 15 residues. V lost 2 bases and J lost 0, with 10 bases in between. The CDR3 reads CASSVASGSTDTQYF. For the CDR3, the DNA is TGTGCCAGCAGCGTTGCCAGCGGGAGCACAGATACGCAGTATTTT. Full variable domain (rest looked up from reference TRBV9 and TRBJ2-3): DSGVTQTPKHLITATGQRVTLRCSPRSGDLSVYWYQQSLDQGLQFLIQYYNGEERAKGNILERFSAQQFPDLHSELNLSSLELGDSALYFCASSVASGSTDTQYFGPGTRLTVL.